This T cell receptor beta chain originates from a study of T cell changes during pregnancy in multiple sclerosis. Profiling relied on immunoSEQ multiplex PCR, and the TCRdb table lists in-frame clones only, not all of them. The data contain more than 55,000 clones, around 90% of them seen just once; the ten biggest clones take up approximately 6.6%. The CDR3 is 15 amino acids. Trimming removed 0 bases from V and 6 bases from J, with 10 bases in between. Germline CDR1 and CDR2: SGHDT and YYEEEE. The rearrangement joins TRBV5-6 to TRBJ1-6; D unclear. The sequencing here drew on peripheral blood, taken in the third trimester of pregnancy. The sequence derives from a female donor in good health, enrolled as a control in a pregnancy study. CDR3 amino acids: CASSLVGSTNSPLHF. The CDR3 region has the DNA TGTGCCAGCAGCTTGGTTGGGAGTACTAATTCACCCCTCCACTTT.